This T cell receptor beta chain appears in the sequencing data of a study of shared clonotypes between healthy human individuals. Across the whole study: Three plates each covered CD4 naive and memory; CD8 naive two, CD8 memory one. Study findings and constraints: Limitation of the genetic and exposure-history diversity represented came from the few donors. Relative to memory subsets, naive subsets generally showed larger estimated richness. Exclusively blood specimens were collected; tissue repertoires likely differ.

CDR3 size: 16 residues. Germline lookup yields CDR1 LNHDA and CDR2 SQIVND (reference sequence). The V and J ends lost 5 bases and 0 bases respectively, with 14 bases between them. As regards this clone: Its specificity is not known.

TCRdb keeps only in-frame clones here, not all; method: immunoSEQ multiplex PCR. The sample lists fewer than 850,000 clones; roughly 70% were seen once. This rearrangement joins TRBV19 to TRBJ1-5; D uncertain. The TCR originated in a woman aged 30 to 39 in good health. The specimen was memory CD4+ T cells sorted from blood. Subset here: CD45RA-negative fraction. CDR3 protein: CASSPGGWNSNQPQHF. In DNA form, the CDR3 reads TGTGCCAGTAGTCCTGGCGGGTGGAATAGCAATCAGCCCCAGCATTTT.